The rows below give T cell receptor beta chains drawn from one sample of a study of T cells in Graves' hyperthyroidism and ophthalmopathy. TCRdb called the multiplex PCR reads again in MiXCR, with one record for every CDR3 protein. The table has around 420,000 distinct CDR3 sequences, around 15% seen once. Sequenced input: blood. The receptors come from a woman aged 18 to 35 with Graves' hyperthyroidism. Both conserved end residues are part of each CDR3. D genes are given only for firm matches. Clone sizes are given selectively: once, few, many, or a class where the clone is expanded.

j_gene: TRBJ2-1
v_gene: TRBV7-6
len: 15
d_gene: TRBD2
abundance: -
CDR3nt: TGTGCCAGCAGCCTCCTTAGCGGGAGTTTCGTTGAGCAGTTCTTC
CDR3aa: CASSLLSGSFVEQFF

j_gene: TRBJ2-3
v_gene: TRBV6-1
len: 12
d_gene: -
abundance: many
CDR3nt: TGTGCCAGCACCCCCTATGGAGATACGCAGTATTTT
CDR3aa: CASTPYGDTQYF

j_gene: TRBJ1-1
v_gene: TRBV5-1
len: 14
d_gene: -
abundance: once
CDR3nt: TGCGCCAGCAGCTTGGTGGGGGTGACGGCTGAAGCTTTCTTT
CDR3aa: CASSLVGVTAEAFF

j_gene: TRBJ2-3
v_gene: TRBV12-3/TRBV12-4
len: 13
d_gene: -
abundance: many
CDR3nt: TGTGCCAGCAGTTTGTCCCCTTCGGGGACGCAGTATTTT
CDR3aa: CASSLSPSGTQYF

j_gene: TRBJ2-1
v_gene: TRBV7-2
len: 17
d_gene: TRBD2
abundance: many
CDR3nt: TGTGCCACCTCGGGAGAACTAGCGGGGGCCTCCTACAATGAGCAGTTCTTC
CDR3aa: CATSGELAGASYNEQFF

j_gene: TRBJ1-6
v_gene: TRBV7-2
len: 15
d_gene: -
abundance: -
CDR3nt: TGTGCCAGCAGCTTAGTAGCGGGTAGCAATTCACCCCTCCACTTT
CDR3aa: CASSLVAGSNSPLHF

j_gene: TRBJ2-1
v_gene: TRBV19
len: 16
d_gene: TRBD2
abundance: -
CDR3nt: TGTGCCAGTAGTATCGGCGGGAGGCCCGCCTACAATGAGCAGTTCTTC
CDR3aa: CASSIGGRPAYNEQFF

j_gene: TRBJ2-7
v_gene: TRBV20-1
len: 15
d_gene: -
abundance: many
CDR3nt: TGCAGTACCCAGAGACGTAGCGGAGGGACCTACGAGCAGTACTTC
CDR3aa: CSTQRRSGGTYEQYF

j_gene: TRBJ2-1
v_gene: TRBV28
len: 14
d_gene: -
abundance: many
CDR3nt: TGTGCCAGCAGTTTGGTGTACCGGAGGAATGAGCAGTTCTTC
CDR3aa: CASSLVYRRNEQFF

j_gene: TRBJ2-5
v_gene: TRBV30
len: 14
d_gene: -
abundance: many
CDR3nt: TGTGCCTGGAGTGTCCTAGAACTACAAGAGACCCAGTACTTC
CDR3aa: CAWSVLELQETQYF

j_gene: TRBJ2-1
v_gene: TRBV5-1
len: 14
d_gene: -
abundance: many
CDR3nt: TGCGCCAGCTCTAGCGCCAGCTCCTACAATGAGCAGTTCTTC
CDR3aa: CASSSASSYNEQFF

j_gene: TRBJ2-1
v_gene: TRBV7-9
len: 17
d_gene: TRBD1
abundance: many
CDR3nt: TGTGCCAGCAGCTTAGCAACCGGGACAGGAAGGTACAATGAGCAGTTCTTC
CDR3aa: CASSLATGTGRYNEQFF

j_gene: TRBJ2-2
v_gene: TRBV16
len: 15
d_gene: -
abundance: -
CDR3nt: TGTGCCAGCAGCCAATCCCGAGTTAACACCGGGGAGCTGTTTTTT
CDR3aa: CASSQSRVNTGELFF

j_gene: TRBJ1-6
v_gene: TRBV10-3
len: 15
d_gene: TRBD1
abundance: few
CDR3nt: TGTGCCATCAGAAGGGACAGGGGGTCAAATTCACCCCTCCACTTT
CDR3aa: CAIRRDRGSNSPLHF

j_gene: TRBJ2-2
v_gene: TRBV13
len: 13
d_gene: -
abundance: -
CDR3nt: TGTGCCAGCAGCCTTCAGTACACCGGGGAGCTGTTTTTT
CDR3aa: CASSLQYTGELFF

j_gene: TRBJ1-2
v_gene: TRBV12-3/TRBV12-4
len: 16
d_gene: -
abundance: -
CDR3nt: TGTGCCAGCAGTTTCTCCCCCCGGGACGCGAACTATGGCTACACCTTC
CDR3aa: CASSFSPRDANYGYTF

j_gene: TRBJ2-5
v_gene: TRBV11-2
len: 13
d_gene: -
abundance: -
CDR3nt: TGTGCCAGCCGCTTTACGGGAGAAGAGACCCAGTACTTC
CDR3aa: CASRFTGEETQYF

j_gene: TRBJ2-7
v_gene: TRBV20-1
len: 15
d_gene: TRBD1
abundance: many
CDR3nt: TGCAGTGCTAGAGATTGGGACAGGGGAGTCGACGAGCAGTACTTC
CDR3aa: CSARDWDRGVDEQYF

j_gene: TRBJ2-1
v_gene: TRBV19
len: 15
d_gene: TRBD2
abundance: many
CDR3nt: TGTGCCAGTAGTATGGCTAGCGGGGAATACAATGAGCAGTTCTTC
CDR3aa: CASSMASGEYNEQFF

j_gene: TRBJ2-1
v_gene: TRBV18
len: 15
d_gene: TRBD1
abundance: few
CDR3nt: TGTGCCAGCTCACGCCGGGACAGGGGGTATGGTGAGCAGTTCTTC
CDR3aa: CASSRRDRGYGEQFF

j_gene: TRBJ2-7
v_gene: TRBV7-2
len: 14
d_gene: -
abundance: -
CDR3nt: TGTGCCAGCAGCCAGTGGCGGGAAGTCCACGAGCAGTACTTC
CDR3aa: CASSQWREVHEQYF

j_gene: TRBJ2-5
v_gene: TRBV7-3
len: 15
d_gene: -
abundance: many
CDR3nt: TGTGCCAGCAGCCCTACGGGCGAGGGCCAGGAGACCCAGTACTTC
CDR3aa: CASSPTGEGQETQYF

j_gene: TRBJ2-3
v_gene: TRBV28
len: 17
d_gene: -
abundance: many
CDR3nt: TGTGCCAGCAGTTTGCTTCAGCGGTCTTCTAGCACAGATACGCAGTATTTT
CDR3aa: CASSLLQRSSSTDTQYF

j_gene: TRBJ2-5
v_gene: TRBV12-3/TRBV12-4
len: 13
d_gene: TRBD1
abundance: -
CDR3nt: TGTGCCAGCGGAGGGACAGGGCGGGAGACCCAGTACTTC
CDR3aa: CASGGTGRETQYF

j_gene: TRBJ1-2
v_gene: TRBV7-8
len: 16
d_gene: -
abundance: few
CDR3nt: TGTGCCAGCAGCTTAGCGCCCGGGGGATCTAACTATGGCTACACCTTC
CDR3aa: CASSLAPGGSNYGYTF

j_gene: TRBJ2-3
v_gene: TRBV28
len: 13
d_gene: -
abundance: many
CDR3nt: TGTGCCAGCAGTTCAGGGTTGGGAGATACGCAGTATTTT
CDR3aa: CASSSGLGDTQYF

j_gene: TRBJ1-1
v_gene: TRBV28
len: 13
d_gene: -
abundance: many
CDR3nt: TGTGCCAGCACAAATGTATTCGAGCCCGAAGCTTTCTTT
CDR3aa: CASTNVFEPEAFF

j_gene: TRBJ2-1
v_gene: TRBV10-1
len: 13
d_gene: TRBD1
abundance: few
CDR3nt: TGCGCCAGCAGCGGGACAGGGGGCGATGAGCAGTTCTTC
CDR3aa: CASSGTGGDEQFF

j_gene: TRBJ1-5
v_gene: TRBV28
len: 14
d_gene: -
abundance: -
CDR3nt: TGTGCCAGCAGTTTACCCACCCCTGGGGAGTCCCAGCATTTT
CDR3aa: CASSLPTPGESQHF

j_gene: TRBJ1-5
v_gene: TRBV12-3/TRBV12-4
len: 15
d_gene: -
abundance: many
CDR3nt: TGTGCCAGCAGTCCAAAACAGGGTGTGGATCAGCCCCAGCATTTT
CDR3aa: CASSPKQGVDQPQHF

j_gene: TRBJ2-5
v_gene: TRBV15
len: 12
d_gene: -
abundance: few
CDR3nt: TGTGCCACCAGCAGACCACCCGAGACCCAGTACTTC
CDR3aa: CATSRPPETQYF

j_gene: TRBJ1-2
v_gene: TRBV2
len: 14
d_gene: -
abundance: -
CDR3nt: TGTGCCAGCAGGGGGGGGGGCAGCTACTATGGCTACACCTTC
CDR3aa: CASRGGGSYYGYTF

j_gene: TRBJ2-7
v_gene: TRBV28
len: 17
d_gene: TRBD2
abundance: -
CDR3nt: TGTGCCAGCAGTTTGGGGCTAGCGGAGTCGGTCTCCTACGAGCAGTACTTC
CDR3aa: CASSLGLAESVSYEQYF

j_gene: TRBJ1-1
v_gene: TRBV7-8
len: 13
d_gene: -
abundance: few
CDR3nt: TGTGCCAGCAGCTTTAATGGGTTGTCTGAAGCTTTCTTT
CDR3aa: CASSFNGLSEAFF

j_gene: TRBJ1-2
v_gene: TRBV27
len: 14
d_gene: TRBD1
abundance: few
CDR3nt: TGTGCCAGCAGTTGGGACAGGGATAACTATGGCTACACCTTC
CDR3aa: CASSWDRDNYGYTF

j_gene: TRBJ2-7
v_gene: TRBV20-1
len: 12
d_gene: -
abundance: many
CDR3nt: TGCAGTGCTGAAACCGGGCCCTACGAGCAGTACTTC
CDR3aa: CSAETGPYEQYF